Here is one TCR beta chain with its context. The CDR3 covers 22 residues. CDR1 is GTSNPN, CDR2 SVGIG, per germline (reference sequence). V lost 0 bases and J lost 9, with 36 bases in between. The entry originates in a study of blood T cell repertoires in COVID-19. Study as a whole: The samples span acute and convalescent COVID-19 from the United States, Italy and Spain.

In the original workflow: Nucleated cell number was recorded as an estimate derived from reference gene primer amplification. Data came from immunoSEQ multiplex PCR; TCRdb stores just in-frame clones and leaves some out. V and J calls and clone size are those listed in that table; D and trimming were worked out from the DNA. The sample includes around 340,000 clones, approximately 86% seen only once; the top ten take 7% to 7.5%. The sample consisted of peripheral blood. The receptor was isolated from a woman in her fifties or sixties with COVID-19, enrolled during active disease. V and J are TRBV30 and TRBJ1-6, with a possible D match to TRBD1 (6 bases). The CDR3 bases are TGTGCCTGGAGTGTACTAATCATGCCCCGGGGGGCGCTGACTGTTATGATTTCACCCCTCCACTTT. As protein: CAWSVLIMPRGALTVMISPLHF.